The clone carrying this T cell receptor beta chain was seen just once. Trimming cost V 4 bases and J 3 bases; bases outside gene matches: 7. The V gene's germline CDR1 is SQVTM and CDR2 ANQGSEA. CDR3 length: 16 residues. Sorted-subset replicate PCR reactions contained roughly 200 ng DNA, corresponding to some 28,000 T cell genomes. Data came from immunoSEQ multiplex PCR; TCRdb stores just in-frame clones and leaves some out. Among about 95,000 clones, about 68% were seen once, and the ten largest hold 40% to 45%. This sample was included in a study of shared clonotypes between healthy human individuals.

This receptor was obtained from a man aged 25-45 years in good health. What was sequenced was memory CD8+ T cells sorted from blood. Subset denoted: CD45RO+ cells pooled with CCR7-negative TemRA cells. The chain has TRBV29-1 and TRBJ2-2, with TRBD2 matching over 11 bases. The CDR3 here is CSVGLAGGRDTGELFF. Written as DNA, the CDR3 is TGCAGCGTTGGGTTAGCGGGAGGGCGGGACACCGGGGAGCTGTTTTTT.